This T cell receptor (beta chain) was documented in a study of blood T cell repertoires in COVID-19. About the study: Researchers got acute and convalescent COVID-19 samples from the United States, Italy and Spain. Sample material is recorded as cDNA or gDNA derived from T cells, B-cell-depleted T cells, or PBMCs.

V was trimmed by 6 bases and J by 2 bases, leaving 17 bases between them. CDR3 length: 15 residues. From germline, CDR1 is MDHEN and CDR2 SYDVKM. As handled by the study authors: It was from reference gene primer amplification that nucleated cell counts were estimated. Clones were sequenced by immunoSEQ multiplex PCR, and TCRdb holds only the in-frame ones, with some missing. V and J calls and clone size come straight from that table; D and trimming were deduced from the DNA. The data hold more than 200,000 clones, with 83% observed a single time. The chain combines TRBV28 with TRBJ2-7, with D perhaps TRBD2 (6 bases). Sequencing input: peripheral blood. The sequence was obtained from a man in his forties or fifties with active or convalescent COVID-19. The CDR3 region has the DNA TGTGCCAGCAGATCTCCTGGGGACTTTACCTACGAGCAGTACTTC. This encodes CASRSPGDFTYEQYF.